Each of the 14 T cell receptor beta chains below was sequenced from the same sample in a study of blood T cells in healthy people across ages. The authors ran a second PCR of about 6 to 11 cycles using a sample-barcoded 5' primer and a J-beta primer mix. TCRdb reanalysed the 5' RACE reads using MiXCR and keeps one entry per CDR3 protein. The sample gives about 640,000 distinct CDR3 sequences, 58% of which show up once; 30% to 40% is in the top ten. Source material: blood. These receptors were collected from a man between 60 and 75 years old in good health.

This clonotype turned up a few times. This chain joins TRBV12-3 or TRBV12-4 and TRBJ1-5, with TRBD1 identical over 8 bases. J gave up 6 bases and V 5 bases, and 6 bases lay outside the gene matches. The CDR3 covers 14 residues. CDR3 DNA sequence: TGTGCCAGCAGTCCGCGGACAGGGCGTCAGCCCCAGCATTTT. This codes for CASSPRTGRQPQHF.

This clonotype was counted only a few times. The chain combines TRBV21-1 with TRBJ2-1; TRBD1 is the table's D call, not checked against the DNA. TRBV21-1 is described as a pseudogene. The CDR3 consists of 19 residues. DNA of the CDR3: TGTGCCAGCAGTACTGGAAGGGGCGAAGAGTGGGGTGGATACAATGAGCAGTTCTTC. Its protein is CASSTGRGEEWGGYNEQFF.

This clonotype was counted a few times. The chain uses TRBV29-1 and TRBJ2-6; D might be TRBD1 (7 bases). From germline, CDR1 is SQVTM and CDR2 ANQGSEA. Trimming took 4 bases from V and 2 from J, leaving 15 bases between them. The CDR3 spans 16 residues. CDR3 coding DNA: TGCAGCGTTGGGACAGGCGGGACAGCTGGGGCCAACGTCCTGACTTTC. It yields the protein CSVGTGGTAGANVLTF.

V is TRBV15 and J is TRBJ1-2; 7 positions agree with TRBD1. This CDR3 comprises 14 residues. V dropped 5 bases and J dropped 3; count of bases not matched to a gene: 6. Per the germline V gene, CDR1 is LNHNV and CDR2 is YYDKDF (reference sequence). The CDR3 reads CATSSMGQYYGYTF. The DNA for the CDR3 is TGTGCCACCAGCTCAATGGGACAGTACTATGGCTACACCTTC.

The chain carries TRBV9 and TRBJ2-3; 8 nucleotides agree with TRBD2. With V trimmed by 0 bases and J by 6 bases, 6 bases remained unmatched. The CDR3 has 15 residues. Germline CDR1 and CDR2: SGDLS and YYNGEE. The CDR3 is CASSVAPLAGDTQYF. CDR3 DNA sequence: TGTGCCAGCAGCGTAGCTCCGCTAGCGGGCGATACGCAGTATTTT.

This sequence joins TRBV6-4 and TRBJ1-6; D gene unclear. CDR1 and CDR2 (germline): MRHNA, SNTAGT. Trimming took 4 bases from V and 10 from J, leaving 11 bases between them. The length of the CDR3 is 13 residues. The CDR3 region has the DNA TGTGCCAGCAGTGGTGAGAGAGGCTCACCCCTCCACTTT. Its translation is CASSGERGSPLHF.

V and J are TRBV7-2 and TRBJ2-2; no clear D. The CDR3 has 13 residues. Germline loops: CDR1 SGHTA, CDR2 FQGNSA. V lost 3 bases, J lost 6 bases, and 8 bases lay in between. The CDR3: CASSLVDPGELFF. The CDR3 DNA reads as TGTGCCAGCAGCTTGGTAGATCCCGGGGAGCTGTTTTTT.

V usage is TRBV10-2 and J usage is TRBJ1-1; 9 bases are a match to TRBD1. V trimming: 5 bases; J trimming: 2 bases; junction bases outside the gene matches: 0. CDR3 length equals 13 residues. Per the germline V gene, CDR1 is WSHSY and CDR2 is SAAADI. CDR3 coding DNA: TGCGCCAGCAGTACAGGGGGCAACACTGAAGCTTTCTTT. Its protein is CASSTGGNTEAFF.

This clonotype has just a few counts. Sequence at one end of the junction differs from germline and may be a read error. The DNA for the CDR3 is TGTGCCAGCAGTCTAGCGGGGGCGAGCAATCAGCCCCAGCATTTT. It is translated as CASSLAGASNQPQHF. V is TRBV5-1 and J is TRBJ1-5, with D possibly TRBD1 on 6 matching bases. CDR1 and CDR2 from the germline V gene are SGHRS and YFSETQ. The CDR3 totals 15 residues.

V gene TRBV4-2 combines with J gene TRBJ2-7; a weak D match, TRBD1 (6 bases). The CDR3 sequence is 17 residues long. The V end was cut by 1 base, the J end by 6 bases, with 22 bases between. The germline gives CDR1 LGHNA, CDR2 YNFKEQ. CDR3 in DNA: TGTGCCAGCAGCCAAGGACGACTCGAGGGGGTAAAGGGCGAGCAGTACTTC. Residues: CASSQGRLEGVKGEQYF.

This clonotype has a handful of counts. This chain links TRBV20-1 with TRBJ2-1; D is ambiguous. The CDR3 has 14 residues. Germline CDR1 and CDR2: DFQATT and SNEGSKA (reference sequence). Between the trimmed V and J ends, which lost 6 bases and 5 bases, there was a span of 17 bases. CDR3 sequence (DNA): TGCAGTGCCCCCTCTGGCTTAGAAAACAATGAGCAGTTCTTC. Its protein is CSAPSGLENNEQFF.

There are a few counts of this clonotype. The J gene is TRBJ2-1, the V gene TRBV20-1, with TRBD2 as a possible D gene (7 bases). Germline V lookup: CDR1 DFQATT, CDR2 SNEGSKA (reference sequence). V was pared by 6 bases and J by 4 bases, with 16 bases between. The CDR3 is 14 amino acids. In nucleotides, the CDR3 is TGCAGTGCATGGGGGGGCTATAAGTACAATGAGCAGTTCTTC. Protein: CSAWGGYKYNEQFF.

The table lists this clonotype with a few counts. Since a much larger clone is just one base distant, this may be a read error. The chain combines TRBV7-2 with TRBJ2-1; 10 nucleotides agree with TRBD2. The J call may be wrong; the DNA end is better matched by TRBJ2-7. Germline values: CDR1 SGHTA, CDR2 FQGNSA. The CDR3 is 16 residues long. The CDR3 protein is CASSLLAGGPYNEQYF. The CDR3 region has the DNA TGTGCCAGCAGCTTATTAGCGGGGGGCCCCTACAATGAGCAGTACTTC.

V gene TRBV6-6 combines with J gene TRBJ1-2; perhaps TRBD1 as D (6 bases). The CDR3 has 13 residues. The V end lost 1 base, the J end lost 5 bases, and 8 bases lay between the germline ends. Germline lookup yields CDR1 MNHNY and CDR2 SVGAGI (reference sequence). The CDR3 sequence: CASSYYTGYGYTF. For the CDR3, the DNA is TGTGCCAGCAGTTACTACACAGGGTATGGCTACACCTTC.